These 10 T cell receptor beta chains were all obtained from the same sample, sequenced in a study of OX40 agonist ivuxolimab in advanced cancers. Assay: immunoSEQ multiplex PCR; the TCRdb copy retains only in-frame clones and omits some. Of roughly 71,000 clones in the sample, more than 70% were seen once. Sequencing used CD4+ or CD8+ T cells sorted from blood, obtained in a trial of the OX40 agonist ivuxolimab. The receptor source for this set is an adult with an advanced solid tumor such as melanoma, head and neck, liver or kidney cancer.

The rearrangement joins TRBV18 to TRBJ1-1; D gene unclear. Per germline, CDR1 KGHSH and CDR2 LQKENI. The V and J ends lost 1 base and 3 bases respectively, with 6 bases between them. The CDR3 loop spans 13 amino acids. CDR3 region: CASSPQMYTEAFF. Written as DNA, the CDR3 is TGTGCCAGCTCACCACAGATGTACACTGAAGCTTTCTTT. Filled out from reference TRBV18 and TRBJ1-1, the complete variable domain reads NAGVMQNPRHLVRRRGQEARLRCSPMKGHSHVYWYRQLPEEGLKFMVYLQKENIIDESGMPKERFSAEFPKEGPSILRIQQVVRGDSAAYFCASSPQMYTEAFFGQGTRLTVV.

The CDR3 DNA sequence: TGTGCCAGCTCATTGACAGGGTCGAACACTGAAGCTTTCTTT. Its translation is CASSLTGSNTEAFF. The V gene is TRBV18, the J gene TRBJ1-1; TRBD1 agrees at 7 bases. The germline CDR1 and CDR2 sequences are KGHSH and LQKENI. The length of the CDR3 is 14 residues. The ends lost 5 bases at V and 1 base at J; junction bases unmatched: 4. The variable domain in full, with the rest retrieved from reference TRBV18 and TRBJ1-1, is NAGVMQNPRHLVRRRGQEARLRCSPMKGHSHVYWYRQLPEEGLKFMVYLQKENIIDESGMPKERFSAEFPKEGPSILRIQQVVRGDSAAYFCASSLTGSNTEAFFGQGTRLTVV.

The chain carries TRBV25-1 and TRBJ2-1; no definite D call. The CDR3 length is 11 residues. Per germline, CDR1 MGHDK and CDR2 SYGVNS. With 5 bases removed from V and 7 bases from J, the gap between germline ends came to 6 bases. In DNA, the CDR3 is TGTGCCAGCAGTCCCAGAAATGAGCAGTTCTTC. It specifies CASSPRNEQFF.

The CDR3 reads CASSLGLAGEETQYF. The DNA of the CDR3 is TGTGCCAGCAGCTTGGGACTAGCGGGAGAAGAGACCCAGTACTTC. The chain recombines TRBV7-9 with TRBJ2-5; 14 nucleotides line up with TRBD2. V was clipped by 3 bases and J by 3 bases; unmatched bases: 0. The V gene's germline CDR1 is SEHNR and CDR2 FQNEAQ (reference sequence). This CDR3 spans 15 amino acids.

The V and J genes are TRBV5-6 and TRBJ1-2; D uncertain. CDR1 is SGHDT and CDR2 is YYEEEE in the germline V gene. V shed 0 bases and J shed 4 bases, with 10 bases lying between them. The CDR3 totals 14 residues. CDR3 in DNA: TGTGCCAGCAGCTTGGTGGGTCCGAGCTATGGCTACACCTTC. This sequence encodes CASSLVGPSYGYTF.

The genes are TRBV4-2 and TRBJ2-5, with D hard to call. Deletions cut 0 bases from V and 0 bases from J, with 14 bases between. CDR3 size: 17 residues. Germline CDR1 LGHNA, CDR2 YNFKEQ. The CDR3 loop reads CASSQDGWTSYQETQYF. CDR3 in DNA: TGTGCCAGCAGCCAAGATGGGTGGACCTCGTACCAAGAGACCCAGTACTTC.

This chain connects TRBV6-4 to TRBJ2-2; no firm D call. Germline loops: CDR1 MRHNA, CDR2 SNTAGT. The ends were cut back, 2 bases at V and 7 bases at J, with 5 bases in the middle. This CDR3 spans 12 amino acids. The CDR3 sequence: CASSDRHGELFF. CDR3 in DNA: TGTGCCAGCAGTGACAGGCACGGGGAGCTGTTTTTT.

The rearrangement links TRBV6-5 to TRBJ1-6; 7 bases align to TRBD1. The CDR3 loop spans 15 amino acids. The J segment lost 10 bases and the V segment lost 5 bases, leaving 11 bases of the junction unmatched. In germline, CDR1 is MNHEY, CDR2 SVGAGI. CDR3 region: CASSLMTGQGSPLHF. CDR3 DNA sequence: TGTGCCAGCAGTCTTATGACAGGGCAAGGCTCACCCCTCCACTTT.

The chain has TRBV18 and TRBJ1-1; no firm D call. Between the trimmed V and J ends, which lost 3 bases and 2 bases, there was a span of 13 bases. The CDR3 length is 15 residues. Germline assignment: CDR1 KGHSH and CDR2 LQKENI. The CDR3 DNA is TGTGCCAGCTCACCGATGGGTCCGACCAACACTGAAGCTTTCTTT. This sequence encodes CASSPMGPTNTEAFF.

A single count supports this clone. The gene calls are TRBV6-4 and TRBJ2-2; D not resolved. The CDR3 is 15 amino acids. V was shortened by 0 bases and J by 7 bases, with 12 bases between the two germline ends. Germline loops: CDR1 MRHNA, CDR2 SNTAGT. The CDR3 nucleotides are TGTGCCAGCAGTGACTCAGGGCGGCTCGGCGGGGAGCTGTTTTTT. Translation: CASSDSGRLGGELFF.